This TCR beta chain was obtained from a study of long-term antiretroviral therapy in people with HIV. Whole-study findings and limits: ART adherence, viral resistance and therapy changes went unrecorded. Clones with expansion before ART led the repertoire at all time points.

Comments on this clone: As yet, its antigen is unknown.

Version v3.0 of the immunoSEQ assay was performed at survey level. This table comes from immunoSEQ multiplex PCR, and its TCRdb copy is limited to in-frame clones, with some not included. The data show 20,000 to 25,000 clones, around 83% seen once. There were no participants with HIV treated outside the United States. Germline CDR1 is MDHEN and CDR2 is SYDVKM. CDR3 length equals 16 residues. V dropped 7 bases and J dropped 7 bases, with 20 bases sitting between them. The chain joins TRBV28 to TRBJ1-6, with D possibly matching TRBD1 (6 bases). Specimen: unsorted PBMCs, collected 0.4 years after starting antiretroviral therapy. The TCR comes from a man in his fifties with HIV. The CDR3 sequence is CASKRTVSSGNSPLHF. As DNA, the CDR3 is TGTGCCAGCAAGCGGACAGTTTCCTCTGGGAATTCACCCCTCCACTTT.